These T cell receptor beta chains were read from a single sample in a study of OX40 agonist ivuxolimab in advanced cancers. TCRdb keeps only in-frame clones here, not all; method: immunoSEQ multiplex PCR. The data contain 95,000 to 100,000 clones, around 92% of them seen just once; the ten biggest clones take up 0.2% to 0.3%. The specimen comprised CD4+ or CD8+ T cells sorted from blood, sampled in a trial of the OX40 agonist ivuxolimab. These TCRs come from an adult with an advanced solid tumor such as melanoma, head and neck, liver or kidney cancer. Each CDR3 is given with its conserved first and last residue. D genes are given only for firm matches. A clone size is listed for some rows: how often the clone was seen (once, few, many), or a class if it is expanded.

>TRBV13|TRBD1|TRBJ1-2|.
CASSPGTGTSPNYGYTF
TGTGCCAGCAGCCCGGGGACAGGAACATCCCCTAACTATGGCTACACCTTC
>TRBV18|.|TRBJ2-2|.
CASSPYGGELFF
TGTGCCAGCTCACCTTATGGCGGGGAGCTGTTTTTT
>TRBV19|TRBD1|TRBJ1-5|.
CASSVHGRGSNQPQHF
TGTGCCAGTAGTGTGCATGGCAGGGGGAGCAATCAGCCCCAGCATTTT
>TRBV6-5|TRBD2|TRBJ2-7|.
CASSPGGGTPYEQYF
TGTGCCAGCAGCCCCGGGGGAGGGACCCCCTACGAGCAGTACTTC
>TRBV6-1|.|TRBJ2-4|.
CASSEGQVSGIQYF
TGTGCCAGCAGTGAAGGACAGGTCTCGGGCATTCAGTACTTC
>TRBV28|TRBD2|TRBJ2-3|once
CASSLNTIGTSRGTDTQYF
TGTGCCAGCAGTTTGAACACAATCGGGACTAGTAGGGGCACAGATACGCAGTATTTT
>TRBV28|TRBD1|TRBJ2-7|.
CASSFLGQGGEQYF
TGTGCCAGCAGTTTTCTCGGACAGGGGGGCGAGCAGTACTTC
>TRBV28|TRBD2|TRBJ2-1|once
CASSRAGGRNEQFF
TGTGCCAGCAGTCGAGCGGGGGGGCGCAATGAGCAGTTCTTC
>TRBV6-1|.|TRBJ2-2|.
CASSEVLGLASGELFF
TGTGCCAGCAGTGAAGTCTTGGGGCTAGCATCGGGGGAGCTGTTTTTT
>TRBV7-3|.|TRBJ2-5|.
CASSLQGWETQYF
TGTGCCAGCAGCCTCCAGGGGTGGGAGACCCAGTACTTC
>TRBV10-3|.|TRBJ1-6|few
CAISVGRDSPLHF
TGTGCCATCAGTGTAGGCAGAGATTCACCCCTCCACTTT
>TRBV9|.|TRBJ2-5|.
CASSVGVGWETQYF
TGTGCCAGCAGCGTAGGTGTGGGGTGGGAGACCCAGTACTTC
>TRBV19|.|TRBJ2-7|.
CASSIGHEQYF
TGTGCCAGTAGTATAGGTCACGAGCAGTACTTC
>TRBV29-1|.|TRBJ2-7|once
CSVETDSSYEQYF
TGCAGCGTTGAAACGGACAGCTCCTACGAGCAGTACTTC
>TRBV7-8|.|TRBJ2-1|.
CASSPRFPLGQFF
TGTGCCAGCAGCCCGAGATTCCCCTTGGGGCAGTTCTTC
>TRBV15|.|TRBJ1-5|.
CATSNWNQPQHF
TGTGCCACCAGCAATTGGAATCAGCCCCAGCATTTT
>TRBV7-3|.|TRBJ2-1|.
CASSIHLSSYNEQFF
TGTGCCAGCAGCATCCACCTGAGCTCCTACAATGAGCAGTTCTTC
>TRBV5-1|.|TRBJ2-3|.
CASSRATDTQYF
TGCGCCAGCAGCCGGGCCACAGATACGCAGTATTTT
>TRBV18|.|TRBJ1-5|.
CASSPRQVPQRPQHF
TGTGCCAGCTCACCAAGACAGGTTCCCCAACGGCCCCAGCATTTT
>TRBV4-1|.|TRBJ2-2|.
CASSPDGSVGSGELFF
TGCGCCAGCAGCCCGGATGGATCGGTTGGTTCCGGGGAGCTGTTTTTT
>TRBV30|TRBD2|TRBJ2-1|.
CAWSVGLFNSGSSRDEQFF
TGTGCCTGGAGTGTGGGCCTCTTCAATAGCGGGAGTAGTCGGGATGAGCAGTTCTTC
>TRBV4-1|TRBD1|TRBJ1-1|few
CASSRSETGVTEAFF
TGCGCCAGCAGCCGCTCTGAAACAGGGGTCACTGAAGCTTTCTTT
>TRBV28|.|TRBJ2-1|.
CASSLAGPYNEQFF
TGTGCCAGCAGTTTGGCAGGACCTTACAATGAGCAGTTCTTC
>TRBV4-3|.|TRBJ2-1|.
CASSRYGANEQFF
TGCGCCAGCAGCCGATACGGGGCCAATGAGCAGTTCTTC
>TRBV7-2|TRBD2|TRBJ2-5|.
CASSLWRAGVRQETQYF
TGTGCCAGCAGCTTATGGCGAGCGGGGGTGCGACAAGAGACCCAGTACTTC
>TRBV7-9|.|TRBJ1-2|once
CASSLVGAFDYGYTF
TGTGCCAGCAGCTTAGTAGGGGCTTTTGACTATGGCTACACCTTC
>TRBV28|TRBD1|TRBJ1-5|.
CASRMRTGDQPQHF
TGTGCCAGCAGAATGCGGACAGGGGATCAGCCCCAGCATTTT
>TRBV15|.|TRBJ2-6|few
CATSREIPTAGANVLTF
TGTGCCACCAGCAGAGAAATCCCAACCGCTGGGGCCAACGTCCTGACTTTC
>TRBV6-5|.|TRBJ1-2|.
CASNSGTGVGYGYTF
TGTGCCAGCAATTCAGGGACGGGGGTCGGCTATGGCTACACCTTC
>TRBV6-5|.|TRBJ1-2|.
CASSYSGVDYTF
TGTGCCAGCAGTTACTCGGGTGTTGACTACACCTTC
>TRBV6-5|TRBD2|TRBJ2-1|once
CASSLQLAGNEQFF
TGTGCCAGCAGCCTCCAACTAGCGGGGAATGAGCAGTTCTTC
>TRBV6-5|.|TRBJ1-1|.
CASSLDRDQGAFF
TGTGCCAGCAGTCTAGACCGGGACCAAGGAGCTTTCTTT
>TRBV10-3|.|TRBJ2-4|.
CAISEFASVGAKNIQYF
TGTGCCATCAGTGAGTTTGCGAGCGTTGGAGCCAAAAACATTCAGTACTTC
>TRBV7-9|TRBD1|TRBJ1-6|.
CASRPGGESPLHF
TGTGCCAGCAGGCCAGGGGGGGAGTCACCCCTCCACTTT
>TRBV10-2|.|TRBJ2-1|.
CASKPGPYNEQFF
TGCGCCAGCAAACCGGGACCGTACAATGAGCAGTTCTTC
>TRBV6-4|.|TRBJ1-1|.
CASSVGENTEAFF
TGTGCCAGCAGTGTCGGGGAAAACACTGAAGCTTTCTTT
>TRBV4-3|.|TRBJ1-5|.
CASSQGVPTGNQPQHF
TGCGCCAGCAGCCAAGGTGTGCCAACGGGGAATCAGCCCCAGCATTTT
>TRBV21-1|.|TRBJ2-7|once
CASRQESSYEQYF
TGTGCCAGCCGACAGGAAAGCTCCTACGAGCAGTACTTC
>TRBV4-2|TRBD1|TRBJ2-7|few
CASSPRDRGLEQYF
TGTGCCAGCAGCCCCCGGGACAGGGGGCTCGAGCAGTACTTC
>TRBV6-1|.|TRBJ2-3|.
CASRSYRNTDTQYF
TGTGCCAGCAGGAGTTACAGGAACACAGATACGCAGTATTTT
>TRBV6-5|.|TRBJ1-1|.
CASRTRGAAAEAFF
TGTGCCAGCAGGACGCGGGGGGCGGCTGCGGAAGCTTTCTTT
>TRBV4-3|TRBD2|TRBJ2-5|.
CASSQVVVSGHQETQYF
TGCGCCAGCAGCCAAGTTGTTGTTAGCGGGCACCAAGAGACCCAGTACTTC
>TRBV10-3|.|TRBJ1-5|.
CAISESSGGNQPQHF
TGTGCCATCAGTGAGTCGTCGGGTGGGAATCAGCCCCAGCATTTT
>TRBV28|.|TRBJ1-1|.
CASSSGGALRFAEAFF
TGTGCCAGCAGTTCGGGGGGTGCATTACGGTTCGCTGAAGCTTTCTTT
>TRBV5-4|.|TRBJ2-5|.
CASSLGEETQYF
TGTGCCAGCAGCTTGGGGGAGGAGACCCAGTACTTC
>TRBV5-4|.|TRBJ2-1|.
CASSYGSPLDEQFF
TGTGCCAGCAGCTACGGGAGTCCTCTGGATGAGCAGTTCTTC
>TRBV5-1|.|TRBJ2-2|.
CASSFGPAVGTGELFF
TGCGCCAGCAGCTTTGGCCCCGCTGTGGGTACCGGGGAGCTGTTTTTT
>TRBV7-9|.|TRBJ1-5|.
CASSSLTEYQPQHF
TGTGCCAGCAGCTCTTTGACTGAATATCAGCCCCAGCATTTT
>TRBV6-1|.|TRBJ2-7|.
CASPTGTRHYEQYF
TGTGCCAGCCCCACGGGTACGAGGCACTACGAGCAGTACTTC
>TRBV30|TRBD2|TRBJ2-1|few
CAWSVGGVWESPQFF
TGTGCCTGGAGTGTGGGGGGGGTTTGGGAATCTCCGCAGTTCTTC
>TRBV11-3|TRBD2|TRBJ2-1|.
CASSLGLAEYNEQFF
TGTGCCAGCAGCTTGGGACTAGCGGAATACAATGAGCAGTTCTTC